Given below is one TCR beta chain in context. These data belong to a study of radiation and T cells in renal cell carcinoma. Sequencing used immunoSEQ multiplex PCR; TCRdb keeps in-frame clones, though not all of them. The table records 100,000 to 150,000 clones, 80% to 85% of them present only once. The germline V and J ends were trimmed by 0 bases and 9 bases, with 15 bases remaining between them. The germline V gene encodes CDR1 MNHEY and CDR2 SVGAGI. The CDR3 spans 15 residues. The time point is: baseline pretreatment blood. Treatment given: 15 Gy SBRT to primary tumor, nephrectomy 4 weeks later. The sequence was collected from a woman aged 55 to 70 with renal cell carcinoma. The specimen was blood, collected from a patient whose treatment included radiotherapy and nephrectomy. The chain employs TRBV6-5 and TRBJ2-1; D not certain. This chain's CDR3 is CASSYSHNSRGEQFF. CDR3 DNA sequence: TGTGCCAGCAGTTACTCGCACAATTCCAGAGGTGAGCAGTTCTTC.